The 18 T cell receptor beta chains listed next were all sequenced from one sample in a study of T cells in localized non-small cell lung cancer. Libraries were prepared by immunoSEQ multiplex PCR; TCRdb keeps only in-frame clonotypes and omits some of them. This sample has 130,000 or so clones, with about 90% found just once. Material: peripheral blood, obtained before any cancer treatment. Receptor source: a female donor of 60 years or more with stage I lung adenocarcinoma.

The rearrangement joins TRBV5-1 to TRBJ2-7; TRBD1 might be the D (5 bases). CDR1 is SGHRS and CDR2 is YFSETQ in the germline V gene. CDR3 length equals 15 residues. With 5 bases removed from V and 0 bases from J, the gap between germline ends came to 15 bases. The CDR3, as DNA: TGCGCCAGCAGGGTCACAGGCGTATCCTCCTACGAGCAGTACTTC. Protein sequence: CASRVTGVSSYEQYF. The full variable domain, in which reference TRBV5-1 and TRBJ2-7 provide the parts outside the CDR3, is KAGVTQTPRYLIKTRGQQVTLSCSPISGHRSVSWYQQTPGQGLQFLFEYFSETQRNKGNFPGRFSGRQFSNSRSEMNVSTLELGDSALYLCASRVTGVSSYEQYFGPGTRLTVT.

V gene TRBV5-1 combines with J gene TRBJ2-5, with a weak D call TRBD2 (6 bases). CDR1 and CDR2 from the germline V gene are SGHRS and YFSETQ. V was trimmed by 0 bases and J by 5 bases, leaving 14 bases between them. The CDR3 loop spans 15 amino acids. The DNA for the CDR3 is TGCGCCAGCAGCTTGGCGGGGGTATCCGGTGAGACCCAGTACTTC. Translated: CASSLAGVSGETQYF.

This clone has a single count. The J gene is TRBJ2-5, the V gene TRBV28; 7 bases map to TRBD2. CDR1 is MDHEN, CDR2 SYDVKM, per germline. The junction had 6 bases not matched to a gene; V was cut back by 3 bases and J by 5 bases. There are 14 residues in the CDR3. CDR3 nucleotides: TGTGCCAGCAGTTTTAGCGGGCGGGGGGAGACCCAGTACTTC. Translating gives CASSFSGRGETQYF. Full variable domain (rest looked up from reference TRBV28 and TRBJ2-5): DVKVTQSSRYLVKRTGEKVFLECVQDMDHENMFWYRQDPGLGLRLIYFSYDVKMKEKGDIPEGYSVSREKKERFSLILESASTNQTSMYLCASSFSGRGETQYFGPGTRLLVL.

This chain uses TRBV5-1 with TRBJ1-1; the D gene is possibly TRBD1 (6 bases). CDR3 length: 14 amino acids. CDR1 is SGHRS and CDR2 is YFSETQ in the germline V gene. V lost 4 bases to trimming and J lost 1 base, with 11 bases between them. DNA of the CDR3: TGCGCCAGCAGCGACCAACAGGGGAACACTGAAGCTTTCTTT. It encodes CASSDQQGNTEAFF.

In DNA, the CDR3 is TGTGCCACCAGGGATCAGGGAGGCAATCAGCCCCAGCATTTT. Its protein is CATRDQGGNQPQHF. The V call is TRBV15, the J call TRBJ1-5, with TRBD1 as a possible D gene (5 bases). V lost 6 bases and J 2 bases, leaving 11 bases between the germline ends. Per germline, CDR1 LNHNV and CDR2 YYDKDF (reference sequence). The CDR3 spans 14 residues.

V usage is TRBV18 and J usage is TRBJ2-7; tentative D call: TRBD1 (5 bases). CDR1 and CDR2 from the germline V gene are KGHSH and LQKENI. V lost 6 bases and J 2 bases, leaving 11 bases between the germline ends. The CDR3 runs to 13 residues. This CDR3 is CASSLFRAYEQYF. Written as DNA, the CDR3 is TGTGCCAGCTCCCTCTTCAGGGCCTACGAGCAGTACTTC. The full variable domain, with the rest looked up from reference TRBV18 and TRBJ2-7, is NAGVMQNPRHLVRRRGQEARLRCSPMKGHSHVYWYRQLPEEGLKFMVYLQKENIIDESGMPKERFSAEFPKEGPSILRIQQVVRGDSAAYFCASSLFRAYEQYFGPGTRLTVT.

This rearrangement joins TRBV19 to TRBJ1-4; D gene ambiguous. This CDR3 contains 19 residues. Trimming left V 3 bases short and J 2 bases short, with 22 bases between. The germline V gene encodes CDR1 LNHDA and CDR2 SQIVND (reference sequence). The CDR3 here is CASSIGFVGNLGTNEKLFF. The CDR3 bases are TGTGCCAGTAGTATTGGATTTGTCGGGAATTTGGGGACTAATGAAAAACTGTTTTTT.

The chain uses TRBV29-1 and TRBJ2-5; D is tentatively TRBD1 or TRBD2 (5 bases each). The germline V gene has CDR1 SQVTM and CDR2 ANQGSEA. This CDR3 comprises 14 residues. The V end was cut by 4 bases, the J end by 1 base, with 13 bases between. The CDR3 here is CSVGLQVAQETQYF. The CDR3 nucleotides are TGCAGCGTTGGACTACAGGTGGCCCAAGAGACCCAGTACTTC.

V and J are TRBV10-3 and TRBJ2-3; 8 bases agree with TRBD2. The CDR3 is made up of 17 amino acids. Trimming removed 3 bases from V and 1 base from J; junction bases left unmatched: 9. Germline CDR1 and CDR2: ENHRY and SYGVKD. In nucleotides, the CDR3 is TGTGCCATCAGTGAAGCGGGAGTGGGGGGGGGCACAGATACGCAGTATTTT. Translation: CAISEAGVGGGTDTQYF.

The gene calls are TRBV5-4 and TRBJ2-3, with D hard to call. The CDR3 totals 14 residues. The germline CDR1 and CDR2 sequences are SGHNT and YYREEE (reference sequence). Trimming took 0 bases from V and 0 from J, leaving 5 bases between them. CDR3 DNA sequence: TGTGCCAGCAGCTTGGTTGGCAGCACAGATACGCAGTATTTT. It is translated as CASSLVGSTDTQYF.

This chain uses TRBV6-5 with TRBJ2-3; D is ambiguous. Germline V gene data show CDR1 as MNHEY and CDR2 as SVGAGI. Deletions cut 1 base from V and 6 bases from J, with 2 bases between. The CDR3 is made up of 11 amino acids. DNA of the CDR3: TGTGCCAGCAGTTACTTTGATACGCAGTATTTT. It codes for CASSYFDTQYF.

J is TRBJ2-1 and V is TRBV5-5; no firm D call. Looked up from germline, CDR1 is SGHKS and CDR2 is YYEKEE (reference sequence). The CDR3 is made up of 12 amino acids. The V end was cut by 0 bases, the J end by 9 bases, with 7 bases between. Here the CDR3 DNA reads TGTGCCAGCAGCTTGGTGTTGGTTGAGCAGTTCTTC. Encoded protein: CASSLVLVEQFF.

The chain recombines TRBV10-3 with TRBJ2-3, with D possibly TRBD2 on 5 matching bases. This CDR3 has 15 amino acids. The germline V gene has CDR1 ENHRY and CDR2 SYGVKD. V was shortened by 8 bases and J by 0 bases, with 15 bases between the two germline ends. CDR3 DNA: TGTGCCATCGCGGAGCGGATACTCAGCACAGATACGCAGTATTTT. Protein: CAIAERILSTDTQYF.

This rearrangement joins TRBV2 to TRBJ2-1, with 9 bases fitting TRBD1. Trimming took 3 bases from V and 1 from J; bases not matched to a gene: 1. Per germline, CDR1 SNHLY and CDR2 FYNNEI. CDR3 length equals 15 residues. CDR3 DNA sequence: TGTGCCAGCAGTGAGGACAGGGGATCCTACAATGAGCAGTTCTTC. Translation gives CASSEDRGSYNEQFF.

The chain recombines TRBV2 with TRBJ1-1; unclear D gene. V lost 7 bases and J 1 base, leaving 13 bases between the germline ends. Germline-derived CDR1 and CDR2 are SNHLY and FYNNEI. This CDR3 is built from 14 residues. This CDR3 reads CASISKRGNTEAFF. CDR3 nucleotides: TGTGCCAGCATTTCCAAGCGGGGGAACACTGAAGCTTTCTTT.

The chain recombines TRBV10-1 with TRBJ2-2, with TRBD1 identical over 8 bases. The ends lost 3 bases at V and 8 bases at J; junction bases unmatched: 5. The CDR3 spans 14 residues. Germline values: CDR1 WNHNN, CDR2 SYGVQD (reference sequence). As DNA, the CDR3 is TGCGCCAGCAGTGATCTCAGGGGGCCTGGGGAGCTGTTTTTT. This codes for CASSDLRGPGELFF.

V and J are TRBV9 and TRBJ2-5, with a possible D match to TRBD2 (6 bases). The ends were cut back, 3 bases at V and 4 bases at J, with 10 bases in the middle. Germline V gives CDR1 SGDLS, CDR2 YYNGEE. The length of the CDR3 is 13 residues. The CDR3 here is CASSAQGGETQYF. The CDR3, as DNA: TGTGCCAGCAGCGCTCAGGGAGGAGAGACCCAGTACTTC.

The J gene is TRBJ2-7, the V gene TRBV10-3; 7 nucleotides line up with TRBD1. Germline V gives CDR1 ENHRY, CDR2 SYGVKD. This CDR3 region has 15 residues. Trimming took 10 bases from V and 0 from J; bases not matched to a gene: 12. CDR3: CATGAGTAPSYEQYF. Written as DNA, the CDR3 is TGTGCCACAGGGGCAGGGACAGCTCCCTCCTACGAGCAGTACTTC.